These 22 T cell receptor beta chains were sequenced from one sample in a study of beta chain features in type 1 diabetes. Expressed TCRB transcripts were sequenced because the isolated RNA had all been reverse transcribed beforehand. Profiled with immunoSEQ multiplex PCR; TCRdb holds only in-frame clones, not every one. The repertoire holds under 550,000 clones, about an eighth seen once, with 0.045% to 0.05% in the top ten. Sequenced input: naive CD4+ T cells from blood. These receptors originate from a woman aged 18-29 years in good health.

This clone was seen a few times. The gene calls are TRBV4-2 and TRBJ2-2, with TRBD2 identical over 9 bases. The CDR3 covers 17 residues. J was trimmed by 5 bases and V by 0 bases; bases with no gene match: 7. Germline V gene lookup returns CDR1 LGHNA and CDR2 YNFKEQ. The CDR3 here is CASSQDSGTSRTGELFF. The CDR3 nucleotides are TGTGCCAGCAGCCAAGATTCCGGGACTAGCCGGACCGGGGAGCTGTTTTTT.

This clone has only a few counts. The chain uses TRBV7-2 and TRBJ2-1; D gene uncertain. With 5 bases removed from V and 10 bases from J, the gap between germline ends came to 12 bases. From germline, CDR1 is SGHTA and CDR2 FQGNSA. The CDR3 is 12 amino acids. CDR3 nucleotide sequence: TGTGCCAGCAGCCTGGGGATAGGCGAGCAGTTCTTC. Its protein is CASSLGIGEQFF.

This clone was detected a few times. Here the CDR3 DNA reads TGTGCCAGCAGCTTAGCCCAGGGGGCGGGTAACATTCAGTACTTC. Translating gives CASSLAQGAGNIQYF. The chain couples TRBV7-6 to TRBJ2-4; TRBD1 matches 8 bases. Per germline, CDR1 SGHVS and CDR2 FNYEAQ. The CDR3 has 15 residues. The junction had 5 bases not matched to a gene; V was cut back by 0 bases and J by 7 bases.

In nucleotides, the CDR3 is TGCGCCAGCAGCTCCTTCCCAGGTTCGGGCGAGTCGCAGTATTTT. This sequence encodes CASSSFPGSGESQYF. This chain links TRBV5-1 with TRBJ2-3; D is uncertain. Trimming pared 3 bases from V and 10 bases from J, leaving 21 bases between. The CDR3 sequence is 15 residues long. Germline V gene sequence: CDR1 SGHRS, CDR2 YFSETQ.

This chain uses TRBV7-3 with TRBJ2-5; D not certain. V was clipped by 1 base and J by 5 bases, with 5 bases between them. CDR3 length equals 12 residues. The germline CDR1 and CDR2 sequences are SGHTA and FQGTGA. The CDR3 sequence: CASSLNGETQYF. For the CDR3, the DNA is TGTGCCAGCAGCTTAAATGGGGAGACCCAGTACTTC.

The CDR3 loop reads CSGGQGVALAFF. The DNA of the CDR3 is TGCAGCGGGGGACAGGGGGTCGCCTTAGCTTTCTTT. This chain joins TRBV29-1 and TRBJ1-1; 11 bases line up with TRBD1. Looked up from germline, CDR1 is SQVTM and CDR2 is ANQGSEA. V shed 7 bases and J 10 bases; nucleotides not matched to a gene: 8. This CDR3 has 12 amino acids.

As regards this clone: Other DNA sequences in the sample encode the same CDR3. The chain is built from TRBV20-1 and TRBJ2-7, with TRBD1 identical over 7 bases. Germline V CDR1 and CDR2: DFQATT, SNEGSKA (reference sequence). CDR3 size: 11 residues. V shed 5 bases, J shed 4 bases, and the junction held 2 bases outside the gene matches. The CDR3 loop is CSARRGYEQYV. The CDR3 DNA follows: TGCAGTGCTCGCAGGGGGTACGAGCAGTACGTC.

This chain connects TRBV4-3 to TRBJ2-1; perhaps D is TRBD1 or TRBD2 (6 bases each). The CDR3 runs 15 residues. The V gene's germline CDR1 is LGHNA and CDR2 YSLEER. Between the trimmed V and J ends, which lost 4 bases and 0 bases, there was a span of 10 bases. CDR3 region: CASSRGAGSYNEQFF. In DNA form, the CDR3 reads TGCGCCAGCAGCCGGGGGGCAGGCTCCTACAATGAGCAGTTCTTC.

This clone has a handful of counts. Here the CDR3 reads CASSRAVTDTQYF. In nucleotides, the CDR3 is TGTGCCAGCAGCCGTGCGGTGACAGATACGCAGTATTTT. J is TRBJ2-3 and V is TRBV7-6; no definite D call. The CDR3 runs to 13 residues. In germline, CDR1 is SGHVS, CDR2 FNYEAQ. V gave up 5 bases and J gave up 3 bases, with 9 bases separating them.

A few counts support this clone. The rearrangement joins TRBV2 to TRBJ2-3, with a weak D call TRBD1 (6 bases). Germline CDR1 SNHLY, CDR2 FYNNEI. V dropped 6 bases and J dropped 0 bases, with 16 bases sitting between them. This CDR3 region has 16 residues. CDR3 sequence: CASRKSDRSSTDTQYF. The CDR3 DNA is TGTGCCAGCAGGAAAAGTGACAGGAGTAGCACAGATACGCAGTATTTT.

The CDR3 DNA reads TGTGCCAGCAGTTGGACGGGGAGCTCCTACGAGCAGTACTTC. Residues: CASSWTGSSYEQYF. The chain uses TRBV28 and TRBJ2-7; D is possibly TRBD2 (5 bases). CDR1 is MDHEN, CDR2 SYDVKM, per germline. Trimming removed 4 bases at V and 0 bases at J, with 10 bases between. The CDR3 spans 14 residues.

As for this clone: Other DNA variants within this sample encode the same CDR3. J is TRBJ2-3 and V is TRBV5-1; 11 bases are shared with TRBD1. This CDR3 contains 14 residues. V shed 4 bases, J shed 4 bases, and the junction held 2 bases outside the gene matches. The germline CDR1 and CDR2 sequences are SGHRS and YFSETQ. The CDR3 sequence is CASSLGQGADTQYF. For the CDR3, the DNA is TGCGCCAGCAGCCTGGGACAGGGGGCAGATACGCAGTATTTT.

This chain uses TRBV4-3 with TRBJ2-3; 9 bases are shared with TRBD2. The CDR3 covers 17 residues. CDR1 and CDR2 from the germline V gene are LGHNA and YSLEER. Trimming took 1 base from V and 3 from J; bases not matched to a gene: 8. CDR3 loop: CASSQGPQRGETDTQYF. The CDR3 DNA follows: TGCGCCAGCAGCCAAGGTCCCCAGCGGGGGGAAACAGATACGCAGTATTTT.

This clone was counted between two and nine times. The rearrangement uses TRBV11-3 and TRBJ2-1; 7 bases are a match to TRBD1. This CDR3 region has 16 residues. Germline V CDR1 and CDR2: SGHNT, YENEEA. Trimming took 5 bases from V and 9 from J; bases not matched to a gene: 16. CDR3 amino acids: CASSPIRTGDSGEQFF. The CDR3 region has the DNA TGTGCCAGCAGCCCTATTCGCACAGGGGATTCCGGTGAGCAGTTCTTC.

This clone was seen a few times. The CDR3 nucleotides read TGCGCCAGCAGGGCAGGGGAGGCCAATGAGCAGTTCTTC. It is translated as CASRAGEANEQFF. The J gene is TRBJ2-1, the V gene TRBV5-1; perhaps D is TRBD1 or TRBD2 (6 bases each). The V end lost 5 bases, the J end lost 6 bases, and 12 bases lay between the germline ends. CDR1 and CDR2 from the germline V gene are SGHRS and YFSETQ. This CDR3 is built from 13 residues.

V usage is TRBV10-3 and J usage is TRBJ1-1; the match to TRBD1 covers 7 bases. The V gene's germline CDR1 is ENHRY and CDR2 SYGVKD. V lost 6 bases, J lost 0 bases, and 4 bases stayed unmatched. The CDR3 covers 14 residues. In DNA form, the CDR3 reads TGTGCCATCAGGCCGGGACAGATGAACACTGAAGCTTTCTTT. Residues: CAIRPGQMNTEAFF.

This clone was observed a handful of times. The chain carries TRBV7-2 and TRBJ2-2, with TRBD2 matching 9 bases. The J segment lost 6 bases and the V segment lost 7 bases, leaving 9 bases of the junction unmatched. The CDR3 runs to 15 residues. CDR1 is SGHTA, CDR2 FQGNSA, per germline. CDR3 sequence (DNA): TGTGCCAGCAATTCGGGACTAGCCGGGCCCGGGGAGCTGTTTTTT. Translation gives CASNSGLAGPGELFF. Looking up the rest from reference TRBV7-2 and TRBJ2-2 gives the full variable domain: GAGVSQSPSNKVTEKGKDVELRCDPISGHTALYWYRQSLGQGLEFLIYFQGNSAPDKSGLPSDRFSAERTGGSVSTLTIQRTQQEDSAVYLCASNSGLAGPGELFFGEGSRLTVL.

CDR3 in amino acids: CASSPTGLADYNEQFF. Here the CDR3 DNA reads TGTGCCAGCAGCCCCACCGGCCTCGCGGACTACAATGAGCAGTTCTTC. The V gene is TRBV7-3, the J gene TRBJ2-1; D is unresolved. V lost 5 bases and J 3 bases, leaving 17 bases between the germline ends. Germline CDR1 SGHTA, CDR2 FQGTGA. The CDR3 sequence is 16 residues long.

This clone was observed a handful of times. The chain combines TRBV6-6 with TRBJ2-7, with 7 positions matching TRBD1. CDR1 is MNHNY, CDR2 SVGAGI, per germline (reference sequence). CDR3 length: 14 amino acids. Trimming took 5 bases from V and 7 from J; bases not matched to a gene: 11. CDR3 sequence reads: CASSPGGILGEQYF. CDR3 in DNA: TGTGCCAGCAGTCCAGGGGGTATCCTAGGGGAGCAGTACTTC.

The chain couples TRBV15 to TRBJ1-3; D might be TRBD1 (5 bases). CDR1 and CDR2 from the germline V gene are LNHNV and YYDKDF (reference sequence). CDR3 length: 16 residues. Deletions cut 1 base from V and 0 bases from J, with 10 bases between. CDR3 sequence (DNA): TGTGCCACCAGCAGAGGAAGACAGAGCTCTGGAAACACCATATATTTT. Encoded protein: CATSRGRQSSGNTIYF.

This chain uses TRBV19 with TRBJ2-1; 10 bases align to TRBD2. Germline CDR1 is LNHDA and CDR2 is SQIVND (reference sequence). The CDR3 runs 15 residues. The trim removed 5 bases at V and 3 bases at J, leaving 4 bases unmatched. The DNA for the CDR3 is TGTGCCAGTAGTCAGCGGGAGGGCGTCTACAATGAGCAGTTCTTC. Protein product: CASSQREGVYNEQFF.

This clone was recorded a few times. This sequence joins TRBV9 and TRBJ2-3, with D possibly matching TRBD1 (5 bases). From germline, CDR1 is SGDLS and CDR2 YYNGEE. CDR3 size: 16 residues. Between the trimmed V and J ends, which lost 4 bases and 0 bases, there was a span of 15 bases. In DNA, the CDR3 is TGTGCCAGCAGCTTTGGAAGGCAGGGCAGCACAGATACGCAGTATTTT. Its translation is CASSFGRQGSTDTQYF.